Below, 7 T cell receptor beta chains from the same sample are listed, as sequenced in a study of blood T cell repertoires in COVID-19. Method: immunoSEQ multiplex PCR; TCRdb's copy keeps in-frame clones and lacks some. This sample has approximately 220,000 clones; around 83% occur once, and the top ten carry about 7.4%. Sequencing used peripheral blood. The receptors stem from a woman between 50 and 59 years old with acute or convalescent COVID-19.

The chain uses TRBV3-1 (or the pseudogene TRBV3-2) and TRBJ2-3, with 10 nucleotides matching TRBD2. This CDR3 spans 14 amino acids. Germline trimming cut 4 bases from V and 4 bases from J; bases unmatched to any gene: 2. Germline CDR1 reads LGHDT; CDR2 reads YNNKEL (reference sequence). CDR3 protein: CASSLLAGADTQYF. The DNA for the CDR3 is TGTGCCAGCAGCCTCCTAGCGGGAGCAGATACGCAGTATTTT.

V and J are TRBV6-6 and TRBJ1-2; a weak D match, TRBD1 (5 bases). Germline V gene sequence: CDR1 MNHNY, CDR2 SVGAGI (reference sequence). Trimming removed 10 bases from V and 8 bases from J, with 17 bases in between. The CDR3 contains 12 residues. The CDR3 is CANKGEVEGYTF. For the CDR3, the DNA is TGTGCCAATAAAGGGGAGGTTGAGGGCTACACCTTC.

The chain combines TRBV28 with TRBJ2-1; D not resolved. The CDR3 length is 14 residues. The germline V gene encodes CDR1 MDHEN and CDR2 SYDVKM. Deletions cut 2 bases from V and 3 bases from J, with 8 bases between. The CDR3 is CASSLEVLYNEQFF. CDR3 DNA: TGTGCCAGCAGTTTAGAGGTCCTCTACAATGAGCAGTTCTTC.

The chain combines TRBV6-1 with TRBJ1-1; weak D call: TRBD1 (5 bases). The CDR3 runs to 15 residues. Germline loops: CDR1 MNHNS, CDR2 SASEGT. Trimming took off 2 bases at V and 1 base at J, with 11 bases between the two ends. The CDR3 nucleotides are TGTGCCAGCAGTGAATACTGGGGCGCGAACACTGAAGCTTTCTTT. This sequence encodes CASSEYWGANTEAFF.

This rearrangement joins TRBV30 to TRBJ2-7; the match to TRBD1 covers 9 bases. The CDR3 covers 16 residues. V was clipped by 3 bases and J by 0 bases; unmatched bases: 9. The germline V gene encodes CDR1 GTSNPN and CDR2 SVGIG (reference sequence). CDR3 nucleotide sequence: TGTGCCTGGAGCCGACCGGGACAGGGATACTCCTACGAGCAGTACTTC. Translation: CAWSRPGQGYSYEQYF.

This sequence joins TRBV5-1 and TRBJ2-5; TRBD1 is a possible D gene (5 bases). The CDR3 consists of 15 residues. V shed 1 base and J shed 2 bases, with 12 bases lying between them. Germline lookup yields CDR1 SGHRS and CDR2 YFSETQ. The CDR3 nucleotides are TGCGCCAGCAGCTTGCCGACCCCAGGGCAAGAGACCCAGTACTTC. Residues: CASSLPTPGQETQYF.

This clone was seen a handful of times. The V and J genes are TRBV18 and TRBJ1-6; 7 bases are a match to TRBD1. After removal of 2 bases from V and 11 bases from J, the junction contained 9 bases not matched to a gene. The germline gives CDR1 KGHSH, CDR2 LQKENI. The CDR3 covers 15 residues. CDR3 in DNA: TGTGCCAGCTCACCAGTCCCGGGACAGAGAACACCCCTCCACTTT. Its translation is CASSPVPGQRTPLHF.